Following are 27 T cell receptor beta chains from one sample sequenced in a study of chronic HIV infection and antiretroviral therapy. TCRdb used MiXCR to reprocess the 5' RACE reads, holding one entry per CDR3 protein. The sample lists about 48,000 distinct CDR3 sequences; 15% to 20% were seen once. The source material was peripheral blood. All receptors come from an adult who had HIV and had not received antiretroviral therapy, or was an uninfected healthy control (not recorded which).

The CDR3 here is CASSLLDARPQHF. In DNA form, the CDR3 reads TGTGCCAGCAGTTTACTGGATGCTAGGCCCCAGCATTTT. This chain links TRBV28 with TRBJ1-5; D gene ambiguous. This CDR3 has 13 residues. Deletions cut 2 bases from V and 9 bases from J, with 11 bases between. Germline CDR1 is MDHEN and CDR2 is SYDVKM.

The chain combines TRBV28 with TRBJ1-3; tentatively, D is TRBD1 (5 bases). The CDR3 has 17 residues. The V end lost 6 bases, the J end lost 1 base, and 19 bases lay between the germline ends. Per germline, CDR1 MDHEN and CDR2 SYDVKM. The CDR3 here is CASRWSGQPLSGNTIYF. DNA of the CDR3: TGTGCCAGCAGGTGGTCAGGGCAGCCCCTATCTGGAAACACCATATATTTT.

A few counts support this clonotype. The chain employs TRBV28 and TRBJ2-3; 13 bases are a match to TRBD2. The J segment lost 5 bases and the V segment lost 8 bases, leaving 7 bases of the junction unmatched. From germline, CDR1 is MDHEN and CDR2 SYDVKM. CDR3 length: 15 amino acids. The CDR3 loop reads CASLTSGRAIDTQYF. The CDR3, as DNA: TGTGCCAGCCTTACTAGCGGGAGGGCCATAGATACGCAGTATTTT.

This clonotype was picked up a small number of times. V is TRBV7-2 and J is TRBJ2-3; 11 bases are a match to TRBD2. The germline CDR1 and CDR2 sequences are SGHTA and FQGNSA. V gave up 1 base and J gave up 4 bases; unmatched junction bases: 1. The CDR3 loop spans 15 amino acids. The CDR3 region is CASSLVAGGPDTQYF. The CDR3 bases are TGTGCCAGCAGCTTAGTAGCGGGAGGGCCAGATACGCAGTATTTT. Drawing the rest from reference TRBV7-2 and TRBJ2-3, the complete variable domain is GAGVSQSPSNKVTEKGKDVELRCDPISGHTALYWYRQSLGQGLEFLIYFQGNSAPDKSGLPSDRFSAERTGGSVSTLTIQRTQQEDSAVYLCASSLVAGGPDTQYFGPGTRLTVL.

This clonotype was found a few times. The rearrangement links TRBV6-5 to TRBJ1-4, with a tentative D call TRBD1 (6 bases). Germline V lookup: CDR1 MNHEY, CDR2 SVGAGI. The CDR3 has 16 residues. V was clipped by 10 bases and J by 5 bases, with 23 bases between them. The CDR3 spells CATARTGADANEKLFF. The CDR3 DNA sequence: TGTGCCACCGCCAGGACGGGGGCCGACGCGAATGAAAAACTGTTTTTT.

The J gene is TRBJ1-5, the V gene TRBV6-2 or TRBV6-3; D gene unclear. The CDR3 consists of 14 residues. The V end was cut by 2 bases, the J end by 6 bases, with 11 bases between. In germline, CDR1 is MNHEY, CDR2 SVGEGT. The CDR3 here is CASSYPVGIQPQHF. Written as DNA, the CDR3 is TGTGCCAGCAGTTACCCCGTGGGGATTCAGCCCCAGCATTTT.

The genes are TRBV20-1 and TRBJ2-7; TRBD1 aligns across 10 bases. From germline, CDR1 is DFQATT and CDR2 SNEGSKA (reference sequence). V was clipped by 6 bases and J by 7 bases; unmatched bases: 15. The CDR3 is 15 residues long. The CDR3: CSATSTGTGVLEQYF. The CDR3 DNA reads TGCAGTGCCACATCGACCGGGACAGGGGTCTTGGAGCAGTACTTC.

The chain has TRBV28 and TRBJ2-6; D uncertain. The ends were cut back, 1 base at V and 4 bases at J, with 2 bases in the middle. The CDR3 covers 13 residues. Per the germline V gene, CDR1 is MDHEN and CDR2 is SYDVKM. The DNA for the CDR3 is TGTGCCAGCAGTTTATCAGGGGCCAACGTCCTGACTTTC. This gives the protein CASSLSGANVLTF.

Details on this clonotype: One base away lies a much larger clone, so this may be a sequencing read error. CDR3 residues: CASSPRTVMNAEAFF. CDR3 in DNA: TGTGCCAGCAGCCCCCGGACAGTAATGAACGCTGAAGCTTTCTTT. J is TRBJ1-1 and V is TRBV11-2; a possible D gene is TRBD1 (6 bases). This CDR3 is 15 amino acids long. Germline CDR1 SGHAT, CDR2 FQNNGV.

The chain uses TRBV5-1 and TRBJ2-3; the D gene is possibly TRBD2 (6 bases). The CDR3 spans 14 residues. V lost 2 bases to trimming and J lost 3 bases, with 10 bases between them. In germline, CDR1 is SGHRS, CDR2 YFSETQ. This CDR3 is CASSFGGGTDTQYF. Here the CDR3 DNA reads TGCGCCAGCAGCTTCGGGGGTGGGACAGATACGCAGTATTTT.

A few counts support this clonotype. This rearrangement joins TRBV29-1 to TRBJ2-1; 9 bases line up with TRBD2. Germline V gene data show CDR1 as SQVTM and CDR2 as ANQGSEA. With 2 bases clipped from V and 5 bases from J, the junction kept 4 bases outside the gene matches. The CDR3 is 14 amino acids. CDR3 nucleotides: TGCAGCGTTGAACCGACTAGCGGAAACAATGAGCAGTTCTTC. It translates to CSVEPTSGNNEQFF.

The rearrangement links TRBV3-1 to TRBJ1-1; D unresolved. The V gene's germline CDR1 is LGHDT and CDR2 YNNKEL (reference sequence). Trimming took 4 bases from V and 7 from J, leaving 13 bases between them. This CDR3 has 13 residues. CDR3 loop: CASSRGRSGEAFF. The DNA of the CDR3 is TGTGCCAGCAGCCGGGGAAGGTCCGGTGAAGCTTTCTTT.

The J gene is TRBJ2-7, the V gene TRBV5-1, with D perhaps matching TRBD1 (6 bases). Germline V gene sequence: CDR1 SGHRS, CDR2 YFSETQ. CDR3 length equals 14 residues. V lost 2 bases, J lost 3 bases, and 12 bases lay in between. CDR3 sequence (DNA): TGCGCCAGCAGCTTTGGAGGACAGCTCTACGAGCAGTACTTC. Amino acids: CASSFGGQLYEQYF.

As DNA, the CDR3 is TGTGCCAGCAGCTTACCTGGGATCTTAAGCAATGAGCAGTTCTTC. Translation: CASSLPGILSNEQFF. This chain links TRBV7-2 with TRBJ2-1; no clear D. Germline lookup yields CDR1 SGHTA and CDR2 FQGNSA. This CDR3 contains 15 residues. V shed 2 bases and J shed 6 bases, with 14 bases lying between them. Variable domain in full (rest from reference TRBV7-2 and TRBJ2-1): GAGVSQSPSNKVTEKGKDVELRCDPISGHTALYWYRQSLGQGLEFLIYFQGNSAPDKSGLPSDRFSAERTGGSVSTLTIQRTQQEDSAVYLCASSLPGILSNEQFFGPGTRLTVL.

This clonotype was counted between two and nine times. The chain recombines TRBV10-2 with TRBJ2-5; possibly TRBD2 for D (5 bases). This CDR3 contains 15 residues. The V gene lost 4 bases and the J gene lost 6 bases, with 18 bases spanning the gap. Germline V gene lookup returns CDR1 WSHSY and CDR2 SAAADI. The CDR3 here is CASSVRGPGGKTQYF. The CDR3 region has the DNA TGCGCCAGCAGTGTCCGAGGGCCCGGTGGAAAGACCCAGTACTTC.

This clonotype was seen only a few times. V usage is TRBV28 and J usage is TRBJ1-5; 8 bases align to TRBD1. Germline-derived CDR1 and CDR2 are MDHEN and SYDVKM. J lost 6 bases, V lost 6 bases, and 16 bases had no gene match. The CDR3 is made up of 17 amino acids. CDR3 sequence (DNA): TGTGCCAGCAGAGGCCCAGGGGGCAACCCGGTTAGTCAGCCCCAGCATTTT. It is translated as CASRGPGGNPVSQPQHF. The variable domain in full, with the rest retrieved from reference TRBV28 and TRBJ1-5, is DVKVTQSSRYLVKRTGEKVFLECVQDMDHENMFWYRQDPGLGLRLIYFSYDVKMKEKGDIPEGYSVSREKKERFSLILESASTNQTSMYLCASRGPGGNPVSQPQHFGDGTRLSIL.

V usage is TRBV28 and J usage is TRBJ2-2, with TRBD1 as a possible D gene (5 bases). The CDR3 has 16 amino acids. V lost 6 bases and J 0 bases, leaving 14 bases between the germline ends. Germline assignment: CDR1 MDHEN and CDR2 SYDVKM. CDR3 in DNA: TGTGCCAGCAGAAACAGGAGACCCTCGAACACCGGGGAGCTGTTTTTT. Encoded protein: CASRNRRPSNTGELFF.

This clonotype was seen at least ten times. V is TRBV4-2 and J is TRBJ1-4, with 7 positions matching TRBD1. This CDR3 is 15 amino acids long. Per the germline V gene, CDR1 is LGHNA and CDR2 is YNFKEQ. V lost 3 bases to trimming and J lost 8 bases; unmatched junction nucleotides: 9. CDR3 bases: TGTGCCAGCAGCCAGCAACAGGGGCGAGAGGAAAAACTGTTTTTT. Amino acid sequence: CASSQQQGREEKLFF.

This clonotype has a handful of counts. V gene TRBV29-1 combines with J gene TRBJ1-2; D remains unclear. Per germline, CDR1 SQVTM and CDR2 ANQGSEA. Between the trimmed V and J ends, which lost 4 bases and 0 bases, there was a span of 9 bases. The CDR3 runs to 13 residues. Here the CDR3 reads CSVVRPANYGYTF. CDR3 DNA: TGCAGCGTTGTAAGGCCAGCTAACTATGGCTACACCTTC.

This chain uses TRBV9 with TRBJ1-2; the D gene is possibly TRBD1 (5 bases). The CDR3 is 15 amino acids. Germline assignment: CDR1 SGDLS and CDR2 YYNGEE. V lost 0 bases to trimming and J lost 8 bases, with 17 bases between them. CDR3: CASSVAGAPSGGYTF. The CDR3 DNA sequence: TGTGCCAGCAGCGTAGCCGGGGCCCCCTCAGGGGGCTACACCTTC.

This clonotype was seen a handful of times. The junction differs from germline at one of its ends, possibly a read error. J is TRBJ2-5 and V is TRBV7-7; D not certain. Looked up from germline, CDR1 is SSHAT and CDR2 is FNYEAQ (reference sequence). CDR3 size: 15 residues. The CDR3 protein is CASSFGPDSQETQYF. CDR3 coding DNA: TGTGCTAGCAGCTTTGGGCCAGACTCACAAGAGACCCAGTACTTC.

This chain connects TRBV5-5 to TRBJ2-7; D gene uncertain. Germline V CDR1 and CDR2: SGHKS, YYEKEE (reference sequence). Trimming took off 0 bases at V and 2 bases at J, with 9 bases between the two ends. The CDR3 consists of 14 residues. CDR3 in DNA: TGTGCCAGCAGCTTGGGCAGTCCTACCTACGAGCAGTACTTC. It codes for CASSLGSPTYEQYF.

The chain links TRBV29-1 to TRBJ1-4, with 9 bases matching TRBD1. The CDR3 length is 12 residues. Trimming removed 4 bases from V and 9 bases from J; junction bases left unmatched: 3. Germline CDR1 SQVTM, CDR2 ANQGSEA. CDR3 loop: CSVAGTGKKLFF. CDR3 nucleotide sequence: TGCAGCGTTGCCGGGACAGGGAAAAAACTGTTTTTT.

The chain joins TRBV28 to TRBJ1-2; D gene unclear. The length of the CDR3 is 13 residues. Looked up from germline, CDR1 is MDHEN and CDR2 is SYDVKM. V was cut by 8 bases and J by 8 bases, with 18 bases left in between. CDR3 loop: CASCGLPSFGYTF. CDR3 bases: TGTGCCAGCTGTGGTCTCCCATCGTTCGGCTACACCTTC.

This clonotype appeared a few times. CDR3 DNA: TGCAGCGGCGCCGCCCAGGGAGGCGAGCAGTACTTC. The encoded protein is CSGAAQGGEQYF. This chain connects TRBV29-1 to TRBJ2-7, with a possible D match to TRBD2 (6 bases). The V and J ends lost 7 bases and 6 bases respectively, with 16 bases between them. This CDR3 is built from 12 residues. CDR1 is SQVTM, CDR2 ANQGSEA, per germline.

This clonotype was seen a single time. The rearrangement joins TRBV28 to TRBJ2-5, with TRBD2 as a possible D gene (6 bases). The CDR3 length is 16 residues. The V end lost 3 bases, the J end lost 4 bases, and 18 bases lay between the germline ends. The germline V gene has CDR1 MDHEN and CDR2 SYDVKM. The CDR3 loop is CASSFPGLGGGETQYF. For the CDR3, the DNA is TGTGCCAGCAGTTTCCCAGGATTGGGGGGAGGAGAGACCCAGTACTTC.

Note on this clonotype: Relative to the germline gene, one junction end is altered; a read error may explain this. The gene calls are TRBV28 and TRBJ1-2; tentative D call: TRBD1 (5 bases). CDR3 length: 12 amino acids. CDR1 and CDR2 from the germline V gene are MDHEN and SYDVKM. CDR3 nucleotide sequence: TGTGCCAGCAGCCAAGGGCCAGGGTCCCTTAACTTC. Translated, it gives CASSQGPGSLNF.